This T cell receptor (beta chain) was found in a study of control samples from healthy donors and cancer patients (dated by TCRdb to about 2020). The CDR3, cysteine through phenylalanine, is 16 amino acids long. The entry retains the CDR3 DNA only, 48 bases that are in frame from base 1. V and J are truncated by 6 bases and 0 bases respectively, leaving an intervening sequence of 15 bases. The germline V gene (reference sequence) gives CDR1 as LNHDA and CDR2 as SQIVND. Library generation was performed with the immunoSEQ multiplex PCR assay. What TCRdb holds here is the immuneACCESS table cut down to in-frame rearrangements. Part of the clones is not present; checked against another copy, under half of the missing clones reflect an unresolved V gene, and the others are unexplained. The sample table records around 70,000 clones; around 90% of these occur just once. 9.5% of the sample is in the top ten clones.

In regard to this clone: Its binding antigen is unknown. Base-call qualities are not available, and no considerably larger clone is one nucleotide away.

The sequence was collected from a woman aged 45 to 65 with colorectal cancer. The sample was PBMCs. In this chain, TRBV19 is recombined with TRBJ2-1; tentative D gene TRBD2, with 5 bases matching. Here is the DNA: TGTGCCAGTAGGGGTGGGCTAGGGAGCTCCTACAATGAGCAGTTCTTC. This codes for CASRGGLGSSYNEQFF.